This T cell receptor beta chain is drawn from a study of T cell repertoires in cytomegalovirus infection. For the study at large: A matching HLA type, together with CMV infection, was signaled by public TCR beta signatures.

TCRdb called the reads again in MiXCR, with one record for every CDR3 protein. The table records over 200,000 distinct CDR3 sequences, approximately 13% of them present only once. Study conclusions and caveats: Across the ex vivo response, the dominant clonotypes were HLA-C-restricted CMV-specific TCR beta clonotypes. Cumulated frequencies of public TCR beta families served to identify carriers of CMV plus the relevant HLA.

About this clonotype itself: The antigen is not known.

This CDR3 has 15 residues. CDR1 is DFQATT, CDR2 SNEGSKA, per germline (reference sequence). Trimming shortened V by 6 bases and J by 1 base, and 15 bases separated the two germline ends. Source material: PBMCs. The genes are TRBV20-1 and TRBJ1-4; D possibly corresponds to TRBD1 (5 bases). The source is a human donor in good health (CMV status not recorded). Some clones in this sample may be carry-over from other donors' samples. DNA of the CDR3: TGCAGTGCGATTCCCCCCAGGGTAACTAATGAAAAACTGTTTTTT. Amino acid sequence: CSAIPPRVTNEKLFF.